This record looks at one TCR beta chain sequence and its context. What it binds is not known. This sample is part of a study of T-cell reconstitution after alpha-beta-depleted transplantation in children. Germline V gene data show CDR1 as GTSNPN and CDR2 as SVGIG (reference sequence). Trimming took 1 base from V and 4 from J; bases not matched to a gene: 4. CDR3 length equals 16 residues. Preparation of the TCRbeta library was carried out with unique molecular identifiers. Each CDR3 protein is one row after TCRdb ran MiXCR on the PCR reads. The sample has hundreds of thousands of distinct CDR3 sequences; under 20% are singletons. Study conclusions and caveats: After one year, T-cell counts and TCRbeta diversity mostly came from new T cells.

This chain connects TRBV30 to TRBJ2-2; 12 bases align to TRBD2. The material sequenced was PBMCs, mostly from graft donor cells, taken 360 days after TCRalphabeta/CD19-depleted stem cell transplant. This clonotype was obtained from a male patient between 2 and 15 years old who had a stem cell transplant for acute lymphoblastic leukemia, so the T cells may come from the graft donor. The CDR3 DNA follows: TGTGCCTGGAGTGAGACTAGCGGGAGATTCACCGGGGAGCTGTTTTTT. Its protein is CAWSETSGRFTGELFF. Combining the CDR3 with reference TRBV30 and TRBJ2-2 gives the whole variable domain SQTIHQWPATLVQPVGSPLSLECTVEGTSNPNLYWYRQAAGRGLQLLFYSVGIGQISSEVPQNLSASRPQDRQFILSSKKLLLSDSGFYLCAWSETSGRFTGELFFGEGSRLTVL.